This is a list of T cell receptor beta chains from one sample in a study of T cell responses to AZD1222 COVID-19 vaccine. This table comes from immunoSEQ multiplex PCR, and its TCRdb copy is limited to in-frame clones, with some not included. The sample gives over 110,000 clones, 90% to 95% of which show up once; roughly 4.9% is in the top ten. The sequencing used peripheral blood, collected on day 0 of AZD1222 vaccination. The receptors were gathered from an adult in good health. The CDR3 runs from the conserved cysteine through the conserved F or W. The D gene is left open where the match is weak. Some rows have no size entry. The others give once, few or many, or a class for an expanded clone.

v_call: TRBV7-9; d_call: TRBD1; j_call: TRBJ1-2; clone_size: once; cdr3_aa: CASSLVTGGAYGYTF; cdr3_nt: TGTGCCAGCAGCTTAGTCACAGGGGGCGCTTATGGCTACACCTTC
v_call: TRBV11-2; d_call: TRBD1; j_call: TRBJ2-7; clone_size: -; cdr3_aa: CASSPRQGGGYEQYF; cdr3_nt: TGTGCCAGCAGCCCTCGACAGGGCGGAGGATACGAGCAGTACTTC
v_call: TRBV5-1; d_call: TRBD2; j_call: TRBJ2-3; clone_size: -; cdr3_aa: CASSSRTSGSRGDTQYF; cdr3_nt: TGCGCCAGCAGCTCTAGGACTAGCGGGAGTCGGGGAGATACGCAGTATTTT
v_call: TRBV15; d_call: TRBD1; j_call: TRBJ2-2; clone_size: few; cdr3_aa: CATSSWTGEDTGELFF; cdr3_nt: TGTGCCACCAGCAGCTGGACAGGGGAGGACACCGGGGAGCTGTTTTTT
v_call: TRBV6-2/TRBV6-3; d_call: -; j_call: TRBJ2-3; clone_size: -; cdr3_aa: CASSYSQESTDTQYF; cdr3_nt: TGTGCCAGCAGTTACTCACAGGAAAGCACAGATACGCAGTATTTT
v_call: TRBV7-8; d_call: -; j_call: TRBJ1-1; clone_size: -; cdr3_aa: CASSQGWDTEAFF; cdr3_nt: TGTGCCAGCAGCCAAGGGTGGGACACTGAAGCTTTCTTT
v_call: TRBV27; d_call: -; j_call: TRBJ1-4; clone_size: -; cdr3_aa: CASSLNRDNEKLFF; cdr3_nt: TGTGCCAGCAGTTTGAACAGGGATAATGAAAAACTGTTTTTT
v_call: TRBV7-2; d_call: TRBD1; j_call: TRBJ1-5; clone_size: -; cdr3_aa: CASSLAPGQGGQPQHF; cdr3_nt: TGTGCCAGCAGCTTAGCGCCAGGACAGGGAGGCCAGCCCCAGCATTTT
v_call: TRBV27; d_call: TRBD1; j_call: TRBJ1-1; clone_size: -; cdr3_aa: CASTLTWQGGDAFF; cdr3_nt: TGTGCCAGCACTCTGACCTGGCAGGGGGGGGACGCTTTCTTT
v_call: TRBV2; d_call: TRBD1; j_call: TRBJ2-1; clone_size: -; cdr3_aa: CASSALSTGNLEQFF; cdr3_nt: TGTGCCAGCAGTGCCTTGTCGACAGGGAATCTTGAGCAGTTCTTC
v_call: TRBV6-2/TRBV6-3; d_call: -; j_call: TRBJ2-5; clone_size: -; cdr3_aa: CASSARQVQETQYF; cdr3_nt: TGTGCCAGCAGTGCTCGACAGGTCCAAGAGACCCAGTACTTC
v_call: TRBV12-1; d_call: -; j_call: TRBJ2-7; clone_size: -; cdr3_aa: CASSFDGRGYEQYF; cdr3_nt: TGTGCCAGCAGCTTTGACGGGAGGGGCTACGAGCAGTACTTC
v_call: TRBV5-5; d_call: TRBD2; j_call: TRBJ2-7; clone_size: once; cdr3_aa: CASSPAGAYEQYF; cdr3_nt: TGTGCCAGCAGCCCGGCGGGGGCCTACGAGCAGTACTTC
v_call: TRBV12-3/TRBV12-4; d_call: -; j_call: TRBJ2-1; clone_size: -; cdr3_aa: CATPSSREQFF; cdr3_nt: TGTGCCACCCCTTCCTCCCGGGAGCAGTTCTTC
v_call: TRBV24-1; d_call: TRBD1; j_call: TRBJ1-2; clone_size: -; cdr3_aa: CATSKGANYGYTF; cdr3_nt: TGTGCCACCTCGAAGGGGGCGAACTATGGCTACACCTTC
v_call: TRBV12-3/TRBV12-4; d_call: -; j_call: TRBJ2-5; clone_size: once; cdr3_aa: CASSIGRSETQYF; cdr3_nt: TGTGCCAGCAGCATTGGGCGCTCGGAGACCCAGTACTTC
v_call: TRBV4-2; d_call: -; j_call: TRBJ1-4; clone_size: -; cdr3_aa: CASSQGQGANEKLFF; cdr3_nt: TGTGCCAGCAGCCAAGGGCAGGGAGCTAATGAAAAACTGTTTTTT
v_call: TRBV7-8; d_call: -; j_call: TRBJ2-7; clone_size: -; cdr3_aa: CASSPLAGSYEQYF; cdr3_nt: TGTGCCAGCAGCCCACTCGCCGGAAGCTACGAGCAGTACTTC
v_call: TRBV2; d_call: -; j_call: TRBJ2-7; clone_size: -; cdr3_aa: CASSSEAYEQYF; cdr3_nt: TGTGCCAGCAGTTCAGAGGCCTACGAGCAGTACTTC
v_call: TRBV27; d_call: -; j_call: TRBJ2-5; clone_size: once; cdr3_aa: CASQETQYF; cdr3_nt: TGTGCCAGCCAAGAGACCCAGTACTTC
v_call: TRBV2; d_call: TRBD2; j_call: TRBJ2-7; clone_size: -; cdr3_aa: CASNLAGVNEQYF; cdr3_nt: TGTGCCAGCAATCTAGCGGGAGTAAATGAGCAGTACTTC
v_call: TRBV6-5; d_call: TRBD2; j_call: TRBJ2-1; clone_size: -; cdr3_aa: CASNGRAYNEQFF; cdr3_nt: TGTGCCAGCAACGGGAGGGCCTACAATGAGCAGTTCTTC
v_call: TRBV18; d_call: -; j_call: TRBJ1-5; clone_size: -; cdr3_aa: CASSPEDQPQHF; cdr3_nt: TGTGCCAGCTCACCAGAGGATCAGCCCCAGCATTTT
v_call: TRBV7-2; d_call: TRBD1; j_call: TRBJ1-2; clone_size: -; cdr3_aa: CASSLQGQSLDGYTF; cdr3_nt: TGTGCCAGCAGCTTACAGGGACAGAGCTTGGATGGCTACACCTTC
v_call: TRBV15; d_call: TRBD1; j_call: TRBJ1-5; clone_size: -; cdr3_aa: CATTDRGMAQPQHF; cdr3_nt: TGTGCCACCACAGACAGGGGTATGGCTCAGCCCCAGCATTTT
v_call: TRBV14; d_call: TRBD2; j_call: TRBJ2-1; clone_size: -; cdr3_aa: CASSQIAGVIWGEQFF; cdr3_nt: TGTGCCAGCAGCCAAATAGCGGGAGTGATATGGGGTGAGCAGTTCTTC
v_call: TRBV19; d_call: -; j_call: TRBJ2-5; clone_size: -; cdr3_aa: CASSGLAIETQYF; cdr3_nt: TGTGCCAGTAGTGGGCTAGCCATTGAGACCCAGTACTTC
v_call: TRBV24-1; d_call: TRBD2; j_call: TRBJ2-7; clone_size: -; cdr3_aa: CATSSSGRTWYEQYF; cdr3_nt: TGTGCCACCAGCTCTAGCGGCAGAACCTGGTACGAGCAGTACTTC
v_call: TRBV18; d_call: TRBD1; j_call: TRBJ2-7; clone_size: -; cdr3_aa: CASSPQGARESSEQYF; cdr3_nt: TGTGCCAGCTCACCGCAGGGGGCAAGAGAGTCTAGCGAGCAGTACTTC
v_call: TRBV9; d_call: -; j_call: TRBJ1-1; clone_size: -; cdr3_aa: CASSVEGTGAEAFF; cdr3_nt: TGTGCCAGCAGCGTAGAAGGGACGGGGGCTGAAGCTTTCTTT
v_call: TRBV20-1; d_call: TRBD2; j_call: TRBJ2-1; clone_size: -; cdr3_aa: CSASFAGGPKYNEQFF; cdr3_nt: TGCAGTGCTAGTTTCGCGGGAGGGCCGAAGTACAATGAGCAGTTCTTC
v_call: TRBV27; d_call: TRBD1; j_call: TRBJ1-2; clone_size: -; cdr3_aa: CASSLRAGGNGYTF; cdr3_nt: TGTGCCAGCAGTTTAAGGGCAGGGGGGAATGGCTACACCTTC
v_call: TRBV18; d_call: -; j_call: TRBJ1-6; clone_size: -; cdr3_aa: CASSPLNLQDSPLHF; cdr3_nt: TGTGCCAGCTCACCCTTGAACCTTCAAGATTCACCCCTCCACTTT
v_call: TRBV18; d_call: TRBD1; j_call: TRBJ1-6; clone_size: -; cdr3_aa: CASSLDRVNSPLHF; cdr3_nt: TGTGCCAGCTCACTGGACAGGGTTAATTCACCCCTCCACTTT
v_call: TRBV2; d_call: -; j_call: TRBJ2-3; clone_size: -; cdr3_aa: CASSEVGLDTQYF; cdr3_nt: TGTGCCAGCAGTGAAGTTGGGTTAGATACGCAGTATTTT